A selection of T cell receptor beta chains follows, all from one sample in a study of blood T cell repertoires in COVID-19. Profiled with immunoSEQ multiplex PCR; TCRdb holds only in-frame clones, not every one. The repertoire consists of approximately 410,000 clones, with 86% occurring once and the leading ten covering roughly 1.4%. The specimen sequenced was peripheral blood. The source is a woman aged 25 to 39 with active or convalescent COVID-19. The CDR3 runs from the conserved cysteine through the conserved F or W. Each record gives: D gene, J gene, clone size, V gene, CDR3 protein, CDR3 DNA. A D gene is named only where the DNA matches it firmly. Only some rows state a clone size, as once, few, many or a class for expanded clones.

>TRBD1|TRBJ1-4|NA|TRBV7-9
CASSSGQGGANEKLFF
TGTGCCAGCAGCTCGGGACAGGGTGGTGCTAATGAAAAACTGTTTTTT
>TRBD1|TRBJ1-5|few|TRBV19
CASSGPRGTYSNQPQHF
TGTGCCAGTAGTGGTCCCAGGGGGACATATAGCAATCAGCCCCAGCATTTT
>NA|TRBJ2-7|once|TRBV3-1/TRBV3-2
CASSQAHTMSGALEQYF
TGTGCCAGCAGCCAAGCCCACACGATGTCAGGGGCCTTAGAGCAGTACTTC
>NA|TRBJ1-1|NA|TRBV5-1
CASSIGMAQGLAEAFF
TGCGCCAGCAGCATCGGTATGGCGCAGGGCCTCGCTGAAGCTTTCTTT
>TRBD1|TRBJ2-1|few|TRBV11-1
CASSSGQGVYEQFF
TGTGCCAGCAGCTCGGGACAGGGGGTGTATGAGCAGTTCTTC
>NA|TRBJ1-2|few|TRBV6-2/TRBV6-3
CASSYYEAPVPGYTF
TGTGCCAGCAGTTACTATGAGGCGCCGGTTCCGGGCTACACCTTC
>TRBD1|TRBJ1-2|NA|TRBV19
CASSTGQGDYGYTF
TGTGCCAGTAGTACCGGACAGGGAGACTATGGCTACACCTTC
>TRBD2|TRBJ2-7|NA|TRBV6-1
CASSSSGVAYEQYF
TGTGCCAGCAGTTCCAGCGGGGTTGCCTACGAGCAGTACTTC
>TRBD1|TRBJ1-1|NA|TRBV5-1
CASSSVTGASGTEAFF
TGCGCCAGCAGCTCGGTTACAGGGGCCTCGGGGACTGAAGCTTTCTTT
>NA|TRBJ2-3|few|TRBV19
CASSIYASATTDTQYF
TGTGCCAGTAGTATTTATGCCAGCGCTACCACAGATACGCAGTATTTT
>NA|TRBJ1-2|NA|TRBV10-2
CASSEALADLFRVGYGYTF
TGCGCCAGCAGTGAGGCCCTCGCCGATCTCTTCAGGGTTGGCTATGGCTACACCTTC
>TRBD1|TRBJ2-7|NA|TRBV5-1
CASSNGQGAYEQYF
TGCGCCAGCAGCAATGGACAGGGCGCCTACGAGCAGTACTTC
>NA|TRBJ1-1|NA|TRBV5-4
CASSLAGGRNTEAFF
TGTGCCAGCAGTTTGGCCGGGGGTCGGAACACTGAAGCTTTCTTT
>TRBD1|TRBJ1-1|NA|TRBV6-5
CASRDPGQIEAFF
TGTGCCAGCAGAGATCCGGGACAGATTGAAGCTTTCTTT
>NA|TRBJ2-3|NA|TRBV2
CAGGVTDTQYF
TGTGCCGGCGGAGTTACAGATACGCAGTATTTT
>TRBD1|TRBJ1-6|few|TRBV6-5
CASSDRGGNSPLHF
TGTGCCAGCAGCGACAGGGGCGGTAATTCACCCCTCCACTTT
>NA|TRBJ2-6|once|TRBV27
CASSSPLRSGANVLTF
TGTGCCAGCAGTTCCCCTCTCAGGTCTGGGGCCAACGTCCTGACTTTC
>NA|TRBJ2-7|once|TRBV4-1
CASSPSAADYEQYF
TGCGCCAGCTCCCCATCAGCGGCTGACTACGAGCAGTACTTC
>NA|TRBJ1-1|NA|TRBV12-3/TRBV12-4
CASSLSLFEAFF
TGTGCCAGCAGTTTATCGCTATTTGAAGCTTTCTTT
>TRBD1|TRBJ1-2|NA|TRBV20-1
CSALDRDGYTF
TGCAGTGCTCTTGACAGGGATGGCTACACCTTC
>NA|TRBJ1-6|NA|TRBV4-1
CASSQDRGGNSPLHF
TGCGCCAGCAGCCAAGACAGGGGTGGGAATTCACCCCTCCACTTT
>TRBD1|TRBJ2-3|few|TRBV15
CATSREPTGADTQYF
TGTGCCACCAGCAGAGAGCCCACAGGGGCAGATACGCAGTATTTT
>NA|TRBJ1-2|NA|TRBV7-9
CASSLMEGKGGYTF
TGTGCCAGCAGCCTCATGGAGGGTAAGGGTGGCTACACCTTC
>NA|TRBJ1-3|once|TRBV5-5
CASSATVNGNTIYF
TGTGCCAGCAGCGCGACAGTAAATGGAAACACCATATATTTT
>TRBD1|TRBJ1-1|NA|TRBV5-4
CASSWDRNTEAFF
TGTGCCAGCAGCTGGGACAGGAACACTGAAGCTTTCTTT
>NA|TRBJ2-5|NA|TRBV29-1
CSAMPQGPETQYF
TGCAGCGCCATGCCGCAGGGCCCAGAGACCCAGTACTTC
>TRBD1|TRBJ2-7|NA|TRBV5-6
CASSRPGQGRYEQYF
TGTGCCAGCAGCAGGCCGGGACAGGGACGGTACGAGCAGTACTTC
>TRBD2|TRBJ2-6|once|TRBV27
CASSSLPGTSGSGGANVLTF
TGTGCCAGCAGCTCTCTCCCCGGGACTAGCGGGAGTGGTGGGGCCAACGTCCTGACTTTC
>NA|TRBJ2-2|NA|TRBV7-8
CASGRWIGAGELFF
TGTGCCAGCGGGAGGTGGATCGGCGCCGGGGAGCTGTTTTTT
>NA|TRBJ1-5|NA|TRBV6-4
CASSEAGGNQPQHF
TGTGCCAGCAGTGAAGCAGGGGGCAATCAGCCCCAGCATTTT
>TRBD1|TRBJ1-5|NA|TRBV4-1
CASSQAPGQNSNQPQHF
TGCGCCAGCAGCCAAGCCCCGGGACAGAATAGCAATCAGCCCCAGCATTTT
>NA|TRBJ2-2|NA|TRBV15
CATSRRGVGTGELFF
TGTGCCACCAGCAGACGCGGTGTGGGCACCGGGGAGCTGTTTTTT
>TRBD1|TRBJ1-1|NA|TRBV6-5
CASRGQPNTEAFF
TGTGCCAGCAGGGGACAGCCCAACACTGAAGCTTTCTTT
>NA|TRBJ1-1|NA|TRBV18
CASSPEQYLNTEAFF
TGTGCCAGCTCACCAGAACAATATTTGAACACTGAAGCTTTCTTT
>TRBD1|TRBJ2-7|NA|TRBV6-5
CASNPAPDRSYEQYF
TGTGCCAGCAATCCCGCGCCGGACAGGTCGTACGAGCAGTACTTC
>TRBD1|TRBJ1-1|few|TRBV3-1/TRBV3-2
CASSHPGQGTNTEAFF
TGTGCCAGCAGCCACCCCGGACAGGGGACGAACACTGAAGCTTTCTTT
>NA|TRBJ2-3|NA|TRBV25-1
CASSNRQVSAQYF
TGTGCCAGCAGTAATAGACAGGTTTCTGCGCAGTATTTT
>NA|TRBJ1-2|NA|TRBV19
CASSIVGRTANYGYTF
TGTGCCAGTAGTATAGTGGGGCGGACCGCAAACTATGGCTACACCTTC
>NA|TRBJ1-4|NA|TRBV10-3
CAISAGLNEKLFF
TGTGCCATCAGTGCAGGGTTGAATGAAAAACTGTTTTTT
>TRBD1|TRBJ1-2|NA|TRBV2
CASSDRRTGGRSDYGYTF
TGTGCCAGCAGTGATCGGCGGACAGGGGGGCGTTCGGACTATGGCTACACCTTC
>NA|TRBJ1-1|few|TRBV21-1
CASSKGLALGTGEAEAFF
TGTGCCAGCAGCAAAGGCCTTGCCCTTGGGACAGGGGAAGCTGAAGCTTTCTTT
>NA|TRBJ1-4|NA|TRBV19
CASSDGGFGEKLFF
TGTGCCAGTAGTGACGGGGGATTTGGAGAAAAACTGTTTTTT
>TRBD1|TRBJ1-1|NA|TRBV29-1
CSVTGQGTEAFF
TGCAGCGTTACCGGACAGGGGACTGAAGCTTTCTTT
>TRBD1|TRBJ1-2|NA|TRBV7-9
CASSLEGQGYGYTF
TGTGCCAGCAGCTTAGAGGGACAGGGCTATGGCTACACCTTC
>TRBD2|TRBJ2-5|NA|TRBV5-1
CASSLWTSGDQYF
TGCGCCAGCAGCTTGTGGACTAGCGGGGACCAGTACTTC
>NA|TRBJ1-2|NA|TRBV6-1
CASSVGRDTTFWGYTF
TGTGCCAGCAGTGTGGGACGGGACACCACATTTTGGGGCTACACCTTC
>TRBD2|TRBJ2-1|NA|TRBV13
CASSLDFIQGLASSYNEQFF
TGTGCCAGCAGCTTAGACTTTATTCAAGGACTAGCGAGTTCCTACAATGAGCAGTTCTTC
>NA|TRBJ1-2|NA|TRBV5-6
CASQRGAGYTF
TGTGCCAGTCAGCGGGGGGCCGGCTACACCTTC